The next 3 T cell receptor beta chains were all read from a single sample in a study of neurological immune-mediated disorders. One entry per CDR3 protein, called by TCRdb with MiXCR from the 5' RACE reads. The sample lists tens of thousands of distinct CDR3 sequences, under 2% occurring once. The sequenced sample was PBMCs. The receptors come from a woman between 40 and 55 years old with multiple sclerosis.

At least ten counts were recorded for this clonotype. The chain carries TRBV7-2 and TRBJ2-7; no firm D call. Germline V gives CDR1 SGHTA, CDR2 FQGNSA. CDR3 size: 13 residues. V lost 0 bases and J lost 3, with 6 bases in between. The CDR3 here is CASSLAHHYEQYF. CDR3 in DNA: TGTGCCAGCAGCTTAGCGCATCACTACGAGCAGTACTTC.

This clonotype was counted at least ten times. The J gene is TRBJ1-1, the V gene TRBV5-1; TRBD1 is a possible D gene (6 bases). V lost 0 bases and J 11 bases, leaving 11 bases between the germline ends. CDR1 and CDR2 (germline): SGHRS, YFSETQ. The CDR3 runs to 12 residues. Here the CDR3 reads CASSLDRDHAFF. The CDR3 DNA is TGCGCCAGCAGCTTGGACAGGGACCACGCTTTCTTT.

This clonotype was detected a few times. V and J are TRBV3-1 and TRBJ1-2; D remains ambiguous. Germline V gene sequence: CDR1 LGHDT, CDR2 YNNKEL (reference sequence). This CDR3 comprises 17 residues. The V end was cut by 1 base, the J end by 0 bases, with 15 bases between. The DNA for the CDR3 is TGTGCCAGCAGCCAAGTTTCACAGCTTGAGTCTAACTATGGCTACACCTTC. Residues: CASSQVSQLESNYGYTF.